This T cell receptor (beta chain) appears in the sequencing data of a study of blood T cell repertoires in COVID-19. Whole-study context: Sources were T cells, B-cell-depleted T cells, or PBMCs; the material itself was cDNA or gDNA.

The CDR3 is made up of 13 amino acids. Germline values: CDR1 GTSNPN, CDR2 SVGIG (reference sequence). Trimming shortened V by 4 bases and J by 5 bases, and 14 bases separated the two germline ends. Clinical history reported by participants formed the basis on which cohorts were assigned. TCRdb's copy holds only in-frame clones and misses some; the assay was immunoSEQ multiplex PCR. The sample yields approximately 230,000 clones, 70% to 85% seen once. This TCR derives from a man between 40 and 49 years old who had recovered from COVID-19. Sequencing input: PBMCs or T cells enriched from blood (not recorded which). The chain links TRBV30 to TRBJ1-2; no clear D. For the CDR3, the DNA is TGTGCCTGGAAATTTGGGCAGACATATGGCTACACCTTC. It translates to CAWKFGQTYGYTF.